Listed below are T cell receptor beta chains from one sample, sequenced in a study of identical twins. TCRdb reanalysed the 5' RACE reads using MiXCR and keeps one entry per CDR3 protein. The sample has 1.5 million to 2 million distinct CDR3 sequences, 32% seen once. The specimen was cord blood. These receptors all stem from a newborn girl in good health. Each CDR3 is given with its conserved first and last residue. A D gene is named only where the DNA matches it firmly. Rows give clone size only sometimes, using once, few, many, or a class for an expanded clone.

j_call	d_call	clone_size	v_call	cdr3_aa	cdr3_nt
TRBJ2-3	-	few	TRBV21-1	CASEGADTQYF	TGTGCCAGCGAGGGTGCAGATACGCAGTATTTT
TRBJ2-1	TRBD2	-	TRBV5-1	CASSAGTRADEQFF	TGCGCCAGCAGCGCCGGGACTAGAGCCGATGAGCAGTTCTTC
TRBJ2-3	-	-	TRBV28	CASTPSERSSDTQYF	TGTGCCAGCACCCCGAGCGAGCGCTCGTCAGATACGCAGTATTTT
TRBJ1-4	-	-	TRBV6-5	CASRVQGNEKLFF	TGTGCCAGCAGAGTACAGGGTAATGAAAAACTGTTTTTT
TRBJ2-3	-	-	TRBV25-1	CASSERRANTQYF	TGTGCCAGCAGTGAGAGACGGGCGAATACGCAGTATTTT
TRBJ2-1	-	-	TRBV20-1	CSARVTRHNEQFF	TGCAGTGCTAGGGTGACTAGGCACAATGAGCAGTTCTTC
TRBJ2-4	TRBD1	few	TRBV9	CASSRTGGLAKNIQYF	TGTGCCAGCAGCCGGACAGGGGGACTAGCCAAAAACATTCAGTACTTC
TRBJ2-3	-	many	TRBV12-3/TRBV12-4	CASRKRLTDTQYF	TGTGCCAGCAGGAAGAGGCTCACAGATACGCAGTATTTT
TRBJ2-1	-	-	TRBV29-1	CSVEGTFLGRGYFSSYNEQFF	TGCAGCGTTGAAGGGACTTTCTTAGGGCGGGGATACTTTAGCTCCTACAATGAGCAGTTCTTC
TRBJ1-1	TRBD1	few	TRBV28	CAARDRGRAFF	TGTGCGGCAAGGGACAGGGGGAGAGCTTTCTTT
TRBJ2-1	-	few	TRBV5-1	CASSLVFGGNEQFF	TGCGCCAGCAGCTTGGTTTTCGGGGGTAATGAGCAGTTCTTC
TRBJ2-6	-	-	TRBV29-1	CSVDREGANVLTF	TGCAGCGTTGACAGGGAGGGGGCCAACGTCCTGACTTTC
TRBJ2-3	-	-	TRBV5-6	CASSPNTHTQYF	TGTGCCAGCAGCCCAAACACCCATACGCAGTATTTT
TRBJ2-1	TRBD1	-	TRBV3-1	CASSQGQFYNEQFF	TGTGCCAGCAGCCAGGGACAGTTTTACAATGAGCAGTTCTTC
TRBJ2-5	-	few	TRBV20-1	CSARAGYSPGNEQYF	TGCAGTGCTAGAGCGGGCTACTCTCCGGGCAATGAGCAGTACTTC
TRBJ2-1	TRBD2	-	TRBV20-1	CSARGLAGEGNEQFF	TGCAGTGCTAGGGGACTAGCGGGTGAAGGCAATGAGCAGTTCTTC
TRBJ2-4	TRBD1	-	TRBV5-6	CASSRRDSPAVNIRYF	TGTGCCAGCAGCCGCCGGGACAGCCCGGCAGTGAACATTCGGTACTTC
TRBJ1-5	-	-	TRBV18	CASSARDSYSNQPQHF	TGTGCCAGCTCGGCCAGAGACAGTTATAGCAATCAGCCCCAGCATTTT
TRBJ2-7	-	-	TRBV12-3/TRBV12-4	CASSLKANNEQYF	TGTGCCAGCAGTTTAAAGGCTAACAATGAGCAGTACTTC
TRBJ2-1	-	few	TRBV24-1	CATSDPGLPYNEQFF	TGTGCCACCAGTGACCCGGGATTACCCTACAATGAGCAGTTCTTC
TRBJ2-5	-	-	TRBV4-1	CASSQRGQETQDF	TGCGCCAGCAGCCAAAGAGGGCAAGAGACCCAGGACTTC
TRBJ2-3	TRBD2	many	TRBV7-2	CASSLAGLAGDTQYF	TGTGCCAGCAGCTTAGCGGGACTAGCGGGAGATACGCAGTATTTT
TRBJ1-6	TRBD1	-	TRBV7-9	CASRLPTGRDNSPLHF	TGTGCCAGCAGGCTGCCGACAGGGAGGGATAATTCACCCCTCCACTTT
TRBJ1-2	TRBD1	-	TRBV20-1	CSARMDRNYGYTF	TGCAGTGCTAGAATGGACAGGAACTATGGCTACACCTTC
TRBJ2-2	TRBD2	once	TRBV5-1	CASSLVGLAGVDTGELFF	TGCGCCAGCAGCTTGGTGGGACTAGCGGGGGTTGACACCGGGGAGCTGTTTTTT
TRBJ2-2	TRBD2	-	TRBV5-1	CASSLVPLTGTRRAANTGELFF	TGCGCCAGCAGCTTGGTCCCGCTAACCGGGACTAGAAGGGCAGCGAACACCGGGGAGCTGTTTTTT
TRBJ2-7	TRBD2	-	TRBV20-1	CSASGGLAEYEQYF	TGCAGTGCTAGTGGCGGACTAGCCGAATACGAGCAGTACTTC
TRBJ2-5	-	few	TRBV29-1	CSVLPGPGETQYF	TGCAGCGTTCTCCCGGGACCGGGAGAGACCCAGTACTTC
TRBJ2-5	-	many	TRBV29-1	CSVGWGETQYF	TGCAGCGTTGGATGGGGAGAGACCCAGTACTTC
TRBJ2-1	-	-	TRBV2	CASSVVRVNEQFF	TGTGCCAGCAGTGTCGTTAGAGTGAATGAGCAGTTCTTC
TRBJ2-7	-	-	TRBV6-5	CASSYSTGAEQYF	TGTGCCAGCAGTTACTCGACGGGCGCCGAGCAGTACTTC
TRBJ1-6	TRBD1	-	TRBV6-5	CASSYSPAGTGSYNSPLHF	TGTGCCAGCAGTTACTCTCCCGCAGGGACAGGCTCCTATAATTCACCCCTCCACTTT
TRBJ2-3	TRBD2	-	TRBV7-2	CASSLKGPGTSGVIDTQYF	TGTGCCAGCAGCTTAAAGGGCCCCGGGACTAGCGGGGTTATAGATACGCAGTATTTT
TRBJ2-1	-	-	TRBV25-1	CASSAITYNEQFF	TGTGCCAGCAGTGCGATAACCTACAATGAGCAGTTCTTC
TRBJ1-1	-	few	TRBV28	CASSLIVGSEAFF	TGTGCCAGCAGTTTAATAGTCGGGTCCGAAGCTTTCTTT
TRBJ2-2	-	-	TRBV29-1	CSVNPSLTGELFF	TGCAGCGTTAACCCTAGCCTCACCGGGGAGCTGTTTTTT
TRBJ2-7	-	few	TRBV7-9	CASSTRARYEQYF	TGTGCCAGCAGCACCCGGGCTCGATACGAGCAGTACTTC
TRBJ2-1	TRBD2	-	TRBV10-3	CATEGATGGLAGDEQFF	TGTGCCACCGAAGGGGCAACAGGGGGACTAGCGGGGGATGAGCAGTTCTTC
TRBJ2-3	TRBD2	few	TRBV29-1	CSVDRLAGGVTDTQYF	TGCAGCGTTGATAGACTAGCGGGAGGGGTAACAGATACGCAGTATTTT
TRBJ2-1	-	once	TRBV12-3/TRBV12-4	CASSRRQGGETQFF	TGTGCCAGCAGCCGCCGACAGGGCGGGGAGACCCAGTTCTTC
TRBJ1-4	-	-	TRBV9	CASSVGRIATNEKLFF	TGTGCCAGCAGCGTAGGACGAATTGCAACTAATGAAAAACTGTTTTTT
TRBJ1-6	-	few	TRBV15	CATSRSSDSPLHF	TGTGCCACCAGCAGGTCTTCCGATTCACCCCTCCACTTT
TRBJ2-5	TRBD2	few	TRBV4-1	CASRPGLAGVPGETQYF	TGCGCCAGCAGACCGGGACTAGCGGGGGTTCCAGGAGAGACCCAGTACTTC
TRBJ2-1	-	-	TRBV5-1	CASSLETGYNEQFF	TGCGCCAGCAGCTTGGAAACAGGCTACAATGAGCAGTTCTTC
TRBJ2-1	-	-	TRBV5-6	CASSSGRSYNEQFF	TGTGCCAGCAGCTCCGGTCGCTCCTACAATGAGCAGTTCTTC
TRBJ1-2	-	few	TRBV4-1	CASSRPRASRTF	TGCGCCAGCAGCCGCCCCCGGGCCTCTCGCACCTTC
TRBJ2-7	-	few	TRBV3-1	CASSQGQVKNEQYF	TGTGCCAGCAGCCAAGGACAGGTTAAGAACGAGCAGTACTTC
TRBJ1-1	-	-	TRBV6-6	CSSSYDTEAFF	TGTTCCAGCAGTTACGACACTGAAGCTTTCTTT
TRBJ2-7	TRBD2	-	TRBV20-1	CSARTSGGDDEQYF	TGCAGTGCTAGAACTAGCGGGGGGGATGATGAGCAGTACTTC
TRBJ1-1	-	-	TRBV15	CATSRWDNTEAFF	TGTGCCACCAGCAGATGGGACAACACTGAAGCTTTCTTT
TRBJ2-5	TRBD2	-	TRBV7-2	CASSPQTCGGQETQYF	TGTGCCAGCAGCCCGCAAACTTGCGGGGGGCAAGAGACCCAGTACTTC
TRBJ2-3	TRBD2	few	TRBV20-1	CSARDPSGGANTQYF	TGCAGTGCTAGAGATCCGAGCGGGGGGGCTAATACGCAGTATTTT
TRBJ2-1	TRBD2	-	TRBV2	CASTPGTSGWYEQFF	TGTGCCAGCACCCCCGGGACTAGCGGGTGGTATGAGCAGTTCTTC
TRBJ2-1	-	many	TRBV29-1	CSVDSEQPSPWNEQFF	TGCAGCGTTGATTCCGAACAGCCATCCCCGTGGAATGAGCAGTTCTTC
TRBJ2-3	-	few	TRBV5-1	CASSLPKTGTDTQYF	TGCGCCAGCAGCTTGCCTAAGACTGGCACAGATACGCAGTATTTT